The source of this TCR beta chain is a study of T cells in Graves' hyperthyroidism and ophthalmopathy. Findings of the study overall: Most expanded thyroid clonotypes above 0.001 also appeared in blood. Model-based prediction identified ophthalmopathy a median about 6 months prior to its onset.

This clonotype came up many times. Its antigen is unknown. The CDR3 regions of TCR beta were amplified from RNA transcripts. When the TCR CDR3 underwent first-round RT-PCR, the HTBI primer set was used. TCRdb redid the calling of the multiplex PCR reads with MiXCR, one entry per CDR3 protein. In the table there are around 690,000 distinct CDR3 sequences, around 20% of which are singletons. The CDR3 consists of 14 residues. V lost 7 bases and J lost 0, with 13 bases in between. Germline V CDR1 and CDR2: SNHLY, FYNNEI. Diagnosing involved the use of clinical symptoms, serum thyroxine and TRAb, thyroid ultrasound and orbital computed tomography.

The rearrangement joins TRBV2 to TRBJ2-7, with D perhaps being TRBD1 or TRBD2 (6 bases each). Sequencing was done on a sample of blood. The clonotype comes from a man younger than 45 with Graves' ophthalmopathy. This chain's CDR3 is CASKGRGVSYEQYF. Written as DNA, the CDR3 is TGTGCCAGCAAAGGTAGGGGGGTCTCCTACGAGCAGTACTTC. Filled out from reference TRBV2 and TRBJ2-7, the complete variable domain reads EPEVTQTPSHQVTQMGQEVILRCVPISNHLYFYWYRQILGQKVEFLVSFYNNEISEKSEIFDDQFSVERPDGSNFTLKIRSTKLEDSAMYFCASKGRGVSYEQYFGPGTRLTVT.